The source of this T cell receptor beta chain is a study of cytomegalovirus exposure and HLA in healthy donors. Notes on this clone: At the DNA level, this CDR3 is encoded by other sequences in the same sample as well.

Germline V gene sequence: CDR1 SGHNT, CDR2 YYREEE (reference sequence). This CDR3 region has 15 residues. V was pared by 2 bases and J by 0 bases, with 2 bases of the junction left unmatched. The PCR contained 60 Vbeta and 13 Jbeta primers. Some clones are missing from TCRdb's copy, which holds only in-frame ones; the method was immunoSEQ multiplex PCR. The table records around 99,000 clones, around 77% of them present only once. The sequence came from a man in his forties in good health and CMV-seronegative. Specimen: PBMCs. The chain combines TRBV5-4 with TRBJ2-1; 7 bases align to TRBD1. For the CDR3, the DNA is TGTGCCAGCAGCTTCGCAGGGGGCTCCTACAATGAGCAGTTCTTC. This sequence encodes CASSFAGGSYNEQFF.